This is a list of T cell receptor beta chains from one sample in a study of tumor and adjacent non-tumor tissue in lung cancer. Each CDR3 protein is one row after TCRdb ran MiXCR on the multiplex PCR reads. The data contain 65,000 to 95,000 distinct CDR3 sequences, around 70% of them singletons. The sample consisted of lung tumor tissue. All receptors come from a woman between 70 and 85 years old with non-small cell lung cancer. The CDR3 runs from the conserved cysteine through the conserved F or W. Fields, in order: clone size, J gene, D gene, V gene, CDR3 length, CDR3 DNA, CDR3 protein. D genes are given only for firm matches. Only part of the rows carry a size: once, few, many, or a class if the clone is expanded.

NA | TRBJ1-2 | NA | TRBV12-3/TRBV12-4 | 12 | TGTGCCAGTAGCCCGGACCAGAGGGGCTACACCTTC | CASSPDQRGYTF
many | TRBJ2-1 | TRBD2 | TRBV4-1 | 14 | TGCGCCAGCAGCCCTGGACTAGCGGTGGATGAGCAGTTCTTC | CASSPGLAVDEQFF
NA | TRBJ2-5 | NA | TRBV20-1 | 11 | TGCAGTGCCAAGAAAGAAGAGACCCAGTACTTC | CSAKKEETQYF
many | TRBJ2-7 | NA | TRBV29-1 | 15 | TGCAGCGTTGCCGGGGACACCACCTCAGGCTACGAGCAGTACTTC | CSVAGDTTSGYEQYF
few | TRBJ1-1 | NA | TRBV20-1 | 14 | TGCAGTGCTGGGGAGAGGGGCGCGGGGACTGAAGCTTTCTTT | CSAGERGAGTEAFF
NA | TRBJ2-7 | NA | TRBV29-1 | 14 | TGTAGCGTCCGACGGAGCAGCGGGTCTTGCGAGCAGTACTTC | CSVRRSSGSCEQYF
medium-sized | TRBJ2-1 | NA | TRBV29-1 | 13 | TGCAGCGTTGACCGGGAGCATCCACTTGAGCAGTTCTTC | CSVDREHPLEQFF
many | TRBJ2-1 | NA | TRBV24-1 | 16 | TGTGCCACCAGTTCTCAAAGTAGCCGCTCCTACAATGAGCAGTTCTTC | CATSSQSSRSYNEQFF
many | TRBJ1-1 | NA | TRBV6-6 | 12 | TGTGCCGGGGCGGGGGGGGAAGCTGAAGCTTTCTTT | CAGAGGEAEAFF
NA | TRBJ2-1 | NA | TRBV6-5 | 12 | TGTGCCAGCTCCACAAGCGGATGGGAGCAGTTCTTC | CASSTSGWEQFF
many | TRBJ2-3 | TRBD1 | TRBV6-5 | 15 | TGTGCCAGCAGTTACGGGACAGGGGTTACAGATACGCAGTATTTT | CASSYGTGVTDTQYF
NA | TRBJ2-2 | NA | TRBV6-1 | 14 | TGTGCCAGCAGCGAACTACCGGACACCGGGGAGCTGTTTTTT | CASSELPDTGELFF
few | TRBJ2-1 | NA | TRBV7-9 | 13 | TGTGCCAGCAGCTGGGGGACAAACAATGAGCAGTTCTTC | CASSWGTNNEQFF
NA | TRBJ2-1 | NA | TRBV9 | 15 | TGTGCCAGCAGCCCAGGGCAGGGTTCCTACAATGAGCAGTTCTTC | CASSPGQGSYNEQFF
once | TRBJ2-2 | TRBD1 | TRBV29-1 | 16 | TGCAGCACACTGACAGCACCGGGACAGAGGTCCGGGGAGCTGTTTTTT | CSTLTAPGQRSGELFF
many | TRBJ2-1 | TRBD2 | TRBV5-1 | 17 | TGCGCCAGCAGCTTAACCCCCTGGCGGGAGTCAGTCGCTGAGCAGTTCTTC | CASSLTPWRESVAEQFF
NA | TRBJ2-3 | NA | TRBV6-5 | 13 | TGTTACAGCAGTTGGGGGTTCTCAGATACGCAGTATTTT | CYSSWGFSDTQYF
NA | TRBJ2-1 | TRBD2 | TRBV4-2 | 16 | TGTGCCAGATGCCAAGGGCTAGCGGGGGACTACAATGAGCAGTTCTTC | CARCQGLAGDYNEQFF
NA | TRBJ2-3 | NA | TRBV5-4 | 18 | TGTGTCAGCAGCTACGATAATTGGAGAGAGGGTGGCACAGATACGCAGTATTTT | CVSSYDNWREGGTDTQYF
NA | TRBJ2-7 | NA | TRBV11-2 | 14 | TGTGCCAGCAGCAAGGATCACAGGACCTACGAGCAGTACTTC | CASSKDHRTYEQYF
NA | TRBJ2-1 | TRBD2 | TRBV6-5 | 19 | TGTGCCAGCAGTTATAGGACTAGCAGGAGGGCCCGTTCCTACAATGAGCAGTTCTTC | CASSYRTSRRARSYNEQFF
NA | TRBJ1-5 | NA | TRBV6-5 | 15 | TGTGCCATCCAGCCCCGGGCAGTGAGTAATCAGCCCCAGCATTTT | CAIQPRAVSNQPQHF
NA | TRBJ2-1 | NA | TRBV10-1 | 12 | TGCGCCAGCAGCCACTCGGGGAGTGAGCAGTTCTTC | CASSHSGSEQFF
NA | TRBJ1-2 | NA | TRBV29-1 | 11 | TGCAACGTTGTCGAAGGCTATGGTTACACCTTC | CNVVEGYGYTF
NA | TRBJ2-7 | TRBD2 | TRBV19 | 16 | TGTGCCAGTAGTACCGGGACTAGCGGGAGCTCCTACGAGCAGTACTTC | CASSTGTSGSSYEQYF
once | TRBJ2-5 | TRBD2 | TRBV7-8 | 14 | TGTGCCAGCAGCCTGACTAGCACCAAAGCGACCCAGTACTTC | CASSLTSTKATQYF
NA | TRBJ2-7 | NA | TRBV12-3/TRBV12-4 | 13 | TGTAACAGCAGTTTAGGACGATCCTACGAGCAGTACTTC | CNSSLGRSYEQYF
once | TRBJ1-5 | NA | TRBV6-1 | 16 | TGTGCCAGCAGTGAAGCCAGTACGAGGGCGCATCAGCCCCAGCATTTT | CASSEASTRAHQPQHF
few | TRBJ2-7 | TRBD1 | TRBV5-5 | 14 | TGTGTCAGCAGCTTGGGTCAGGGGGCTTACGAGCAGTGCTTC | CVSSLGQGAYEQCF
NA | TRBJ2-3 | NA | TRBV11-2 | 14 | TGTGCCAGCAGCTTAGATAAGAGCACAGATATGCAGTATTTT | CASSLDKSTDMQYF
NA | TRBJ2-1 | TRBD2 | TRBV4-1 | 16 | TGCGCCAGCAGCCAAGATAGGGCTAGCGGATACAATGGGCGGTTCTTC | CASSQDRASGYNGRFF
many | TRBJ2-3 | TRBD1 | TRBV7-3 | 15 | TGTGCCAGCAGCCGCGGGACAGGGGGTCCAGATACGCAGTATTTT | CASSRGTGGPDTQYF
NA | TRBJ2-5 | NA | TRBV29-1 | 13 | TGTAGAGTTAAGCTACTAGCAGGGGAGACCCAGTACTTC | CRVKLLAGETQYF
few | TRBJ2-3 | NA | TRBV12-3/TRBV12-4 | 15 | TGTGCCAACAGTTGGACTTCTCCTAGCACAGATACGCAGTATTTT | CANSWTSPSTDTQYF
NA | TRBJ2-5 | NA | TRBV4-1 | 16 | TGCGCCAGCAGCCAAGCGATCAGGTGGCAGCAAGAGAGCCAGTACTTC | CASSQAIRWQQESQYF
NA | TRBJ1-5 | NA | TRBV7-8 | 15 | TGTGCCAGCACCTTAGGAGTATCCGAGAATAAGCCCCAGCATTTT | CASTLGVSENKPQHF
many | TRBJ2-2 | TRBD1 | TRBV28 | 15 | TGTGCCAGCAGACGGACAGGGCTAGGAGCCGGGGAGCTGTTTTTT | CASRRTGLGAGELFF
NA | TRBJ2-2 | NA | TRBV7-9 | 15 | TGTGCCAGCAGCCTACGGGACTCGAGCACCGGGGAGCTGTTTTTT | CASSLRDSSTGELFF
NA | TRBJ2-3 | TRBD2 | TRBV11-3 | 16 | TGTGCCAGCAGTATGGGACTAGCGGGAATGGAAGATATGCAGTATTTT | CASSMGLAGMEDMQYF
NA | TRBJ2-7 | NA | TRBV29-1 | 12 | TGTATCGTGAGGGAAGGGGACTACGAGCAGTACTTC | CIVREGDYEQYF
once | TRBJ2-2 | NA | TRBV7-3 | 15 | TGTGCCAGCAGCTTTGTAGGGTCGAACACCGGGGAGCTGTTTTTT | CASSFVGSNTGELFF
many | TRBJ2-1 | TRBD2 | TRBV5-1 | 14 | TGCGCCAGCGTTAGCGGGAGGCCCCAGGATGAGCAGTTCTTC | CASVSGRPQDEQFF
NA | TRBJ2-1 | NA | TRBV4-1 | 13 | TGCGCCAGCAGGGTGACTGGCTACAATGAGCAGTTCTTT | CASRVTGYNEQFF
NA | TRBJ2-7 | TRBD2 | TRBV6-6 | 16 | TGTGCCAGCAGTTACTCTGCTGGCGGGAGCTCCTACGAGGAGTACTTC | CASSYSAGGSSYEEYF
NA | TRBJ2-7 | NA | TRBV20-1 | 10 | TGCAGTGCTACAAGAGCCGAGCGGTACTTC | CSATRAERYF
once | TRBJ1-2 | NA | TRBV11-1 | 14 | TGTGCCAGGAGTCATTCAGAAGTTGGCTATGGCTACACCTTC | CARSHSEVGYGYTF
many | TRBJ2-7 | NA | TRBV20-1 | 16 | TGCAGTGCTAGAGAATCTGCCGGGACTTATACCTACGAGCAGTACTTC | CSARESAGTYTYEQYF
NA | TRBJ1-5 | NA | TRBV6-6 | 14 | TGTGCCAACAGTGTCGGGACACCTAATCAGCCCCAGCATTTT | CANSVGTPNQPQHF
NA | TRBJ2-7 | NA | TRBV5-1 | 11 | TGCGCCACCCAACGACAGACCGAGCAGTACTTC | CATQRQTEQYF
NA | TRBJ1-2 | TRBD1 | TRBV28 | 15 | TGTGCCAGCACCTCCCCTGGACAGGTCTATAAGGGCTACACCTTC | CASTSPGQVYKGYTF
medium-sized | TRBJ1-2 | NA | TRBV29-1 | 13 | TGCAGCGTTGAGGGGGCGAATAACTATGGCTACACCTTC | CSVEGANNYGYTF
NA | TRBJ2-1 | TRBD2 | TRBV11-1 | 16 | TGTGCCAGTAGCCTAGCCCTAGCGGGCCTGTACAATGACCAGTTCTTC | CASSLALAGLYNDQFF
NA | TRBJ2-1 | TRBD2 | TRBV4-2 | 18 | TGTGCCAGTAGGCCGACTAGCGGGAGGGTGATTCCCTACAATGAGCAGTTATTC | CASRPTSGRVIPYNEQLF
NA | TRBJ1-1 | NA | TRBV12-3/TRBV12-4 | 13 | TGTGCCAGCAGGAGCCAGGCGCCTGGGGAAGCTTTCTTT | CASRSQAPGEAFF
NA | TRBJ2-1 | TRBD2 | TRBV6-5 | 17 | TGTGCTAGCAGTTACTCGATGAGCCTAACGGGAGGGAATGAGCAGTTCTTC | CASSYSMSLTGGNEQFF